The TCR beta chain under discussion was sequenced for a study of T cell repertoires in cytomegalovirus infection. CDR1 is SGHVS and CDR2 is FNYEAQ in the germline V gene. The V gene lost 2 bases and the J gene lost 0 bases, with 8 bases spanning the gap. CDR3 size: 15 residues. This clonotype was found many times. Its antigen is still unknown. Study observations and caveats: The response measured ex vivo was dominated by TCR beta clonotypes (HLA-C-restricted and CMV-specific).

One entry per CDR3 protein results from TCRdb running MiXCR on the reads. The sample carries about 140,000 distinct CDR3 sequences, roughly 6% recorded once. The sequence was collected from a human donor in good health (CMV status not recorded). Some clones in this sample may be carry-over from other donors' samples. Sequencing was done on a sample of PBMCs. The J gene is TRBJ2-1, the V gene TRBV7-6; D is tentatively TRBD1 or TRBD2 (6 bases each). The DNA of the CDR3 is TGTGCCAGCAGCTTAAGGGGGGTCTCCTACAATGAGCAGTTCTTC. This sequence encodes CASSLRGVSYNEQFF.